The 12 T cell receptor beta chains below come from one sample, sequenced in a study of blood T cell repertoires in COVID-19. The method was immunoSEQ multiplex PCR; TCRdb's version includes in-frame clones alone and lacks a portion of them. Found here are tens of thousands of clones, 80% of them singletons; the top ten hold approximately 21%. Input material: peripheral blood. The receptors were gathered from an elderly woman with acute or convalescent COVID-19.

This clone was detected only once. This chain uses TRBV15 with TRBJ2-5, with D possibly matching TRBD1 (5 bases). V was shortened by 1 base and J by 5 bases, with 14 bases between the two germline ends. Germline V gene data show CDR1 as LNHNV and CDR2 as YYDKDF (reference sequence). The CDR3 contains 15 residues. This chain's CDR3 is CATSRVADSGETQYF. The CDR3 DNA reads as TGTGCCACCAGCAGAGTCGCAGACAGTGGCGAGACCCAGTACTTC.

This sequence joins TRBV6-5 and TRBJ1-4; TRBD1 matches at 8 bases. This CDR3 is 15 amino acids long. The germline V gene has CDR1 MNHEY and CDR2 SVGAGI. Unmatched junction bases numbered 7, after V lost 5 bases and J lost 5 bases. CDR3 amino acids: CASSRQTGVNEKLFF. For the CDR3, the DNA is TGTGCCAGCAGTAGACAGACAGGGGTGAATGAAAAACTGTTTTTT.

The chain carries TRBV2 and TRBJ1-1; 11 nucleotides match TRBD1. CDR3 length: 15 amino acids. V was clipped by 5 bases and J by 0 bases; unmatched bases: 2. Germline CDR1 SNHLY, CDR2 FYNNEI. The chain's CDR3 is CASSRDRGMNTEAFF. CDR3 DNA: TGTGCCAGCAGTCGGGACAGGGGGATGAACACTGAAGCTTTCTTT.

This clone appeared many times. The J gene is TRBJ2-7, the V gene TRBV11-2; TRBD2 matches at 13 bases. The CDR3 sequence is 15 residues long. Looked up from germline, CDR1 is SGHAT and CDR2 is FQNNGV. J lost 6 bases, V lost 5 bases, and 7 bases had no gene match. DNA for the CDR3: TGTGCCAGCAGCCCCAGGACTAGCGGGAGCAGCGAGCAGTACTTC. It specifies CASSPRTSGSSEQYF.

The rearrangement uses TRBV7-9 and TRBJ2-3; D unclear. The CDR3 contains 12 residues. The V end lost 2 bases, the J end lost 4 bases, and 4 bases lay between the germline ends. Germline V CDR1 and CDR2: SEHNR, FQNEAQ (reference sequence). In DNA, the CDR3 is TGTGCCAGCAGCTTAACTTCAGATACGCAGTATTTT. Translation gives CASSLTSDTQYF.

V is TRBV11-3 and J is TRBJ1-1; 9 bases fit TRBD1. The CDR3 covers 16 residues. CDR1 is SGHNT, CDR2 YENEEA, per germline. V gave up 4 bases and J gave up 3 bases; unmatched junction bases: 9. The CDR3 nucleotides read TGTGCCAGCAGCTCGAGACAGGGGGACATGGACACTGAAGCTTTCTTT. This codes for CASSSRQGDMDTEAFF.

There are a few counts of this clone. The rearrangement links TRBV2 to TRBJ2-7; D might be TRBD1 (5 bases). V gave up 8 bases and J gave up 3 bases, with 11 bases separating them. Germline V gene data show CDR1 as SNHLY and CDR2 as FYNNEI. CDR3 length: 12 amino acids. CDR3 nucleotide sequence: TGTGCCAGCGCCCCCCAGGGCTACGAGCAGTACTTC. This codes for CASAPQGYEQYF.

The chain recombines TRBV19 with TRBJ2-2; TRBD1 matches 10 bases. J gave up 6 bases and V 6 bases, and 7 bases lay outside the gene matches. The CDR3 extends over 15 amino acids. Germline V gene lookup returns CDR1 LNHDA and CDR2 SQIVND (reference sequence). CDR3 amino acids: CASSRQGAMAGELFF. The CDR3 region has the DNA TGTGCCAGTAGCCGACAGGGGGCTATGGCCGGGGAGCTGTTTTTT.

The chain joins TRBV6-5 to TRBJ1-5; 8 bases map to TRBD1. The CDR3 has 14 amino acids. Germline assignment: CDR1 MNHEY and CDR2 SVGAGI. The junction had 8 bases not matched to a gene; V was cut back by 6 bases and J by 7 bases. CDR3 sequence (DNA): TGTGCCAGCAGACCGGGACAGGTTTCCCAGCCCCAGCATTTT. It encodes CASRPGQVSQPQHF.

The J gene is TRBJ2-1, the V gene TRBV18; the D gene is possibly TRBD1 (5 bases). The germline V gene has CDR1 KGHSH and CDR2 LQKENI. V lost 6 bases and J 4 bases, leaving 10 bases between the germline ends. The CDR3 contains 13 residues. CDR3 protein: CASSRQLYNEQFF. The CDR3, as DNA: TGTGCCAGCTCGCGACAGTTATACAATGAGCAGTTCTTC.

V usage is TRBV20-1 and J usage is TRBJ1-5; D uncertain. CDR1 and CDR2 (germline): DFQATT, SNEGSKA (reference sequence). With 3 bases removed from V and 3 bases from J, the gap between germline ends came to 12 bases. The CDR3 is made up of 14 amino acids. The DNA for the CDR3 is TGCAGTGCTAGTTCCGGTAGTCCCAATCAGCCCCAGCATTTT. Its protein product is CSASSGSPNQPQHF.

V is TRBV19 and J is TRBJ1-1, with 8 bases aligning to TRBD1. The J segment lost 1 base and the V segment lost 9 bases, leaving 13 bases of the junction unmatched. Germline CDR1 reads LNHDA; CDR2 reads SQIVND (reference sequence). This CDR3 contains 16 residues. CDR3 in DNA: TGTGCCAGCAGGACCGGGACAGGACCGTCGAACACTGAAGCTTTCTTT. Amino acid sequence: CASRTGTGPSNTEAFF.